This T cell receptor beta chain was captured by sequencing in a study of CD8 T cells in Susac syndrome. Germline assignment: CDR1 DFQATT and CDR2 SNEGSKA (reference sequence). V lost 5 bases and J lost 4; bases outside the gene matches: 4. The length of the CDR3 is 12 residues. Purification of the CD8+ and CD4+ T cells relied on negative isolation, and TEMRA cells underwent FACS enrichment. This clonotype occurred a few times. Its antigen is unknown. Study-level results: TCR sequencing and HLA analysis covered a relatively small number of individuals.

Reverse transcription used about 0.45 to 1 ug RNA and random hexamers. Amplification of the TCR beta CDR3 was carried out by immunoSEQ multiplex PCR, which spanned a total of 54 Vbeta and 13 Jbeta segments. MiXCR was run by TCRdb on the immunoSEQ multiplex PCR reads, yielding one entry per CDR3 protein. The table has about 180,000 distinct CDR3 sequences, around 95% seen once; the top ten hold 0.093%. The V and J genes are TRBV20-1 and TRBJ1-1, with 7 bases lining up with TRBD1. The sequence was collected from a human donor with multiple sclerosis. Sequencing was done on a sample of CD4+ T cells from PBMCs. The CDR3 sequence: CSAGRGSTEAFF. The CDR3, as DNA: TGCAGTGCTGGCAGGGGGAGCACTGAAGCTTTCTTT.